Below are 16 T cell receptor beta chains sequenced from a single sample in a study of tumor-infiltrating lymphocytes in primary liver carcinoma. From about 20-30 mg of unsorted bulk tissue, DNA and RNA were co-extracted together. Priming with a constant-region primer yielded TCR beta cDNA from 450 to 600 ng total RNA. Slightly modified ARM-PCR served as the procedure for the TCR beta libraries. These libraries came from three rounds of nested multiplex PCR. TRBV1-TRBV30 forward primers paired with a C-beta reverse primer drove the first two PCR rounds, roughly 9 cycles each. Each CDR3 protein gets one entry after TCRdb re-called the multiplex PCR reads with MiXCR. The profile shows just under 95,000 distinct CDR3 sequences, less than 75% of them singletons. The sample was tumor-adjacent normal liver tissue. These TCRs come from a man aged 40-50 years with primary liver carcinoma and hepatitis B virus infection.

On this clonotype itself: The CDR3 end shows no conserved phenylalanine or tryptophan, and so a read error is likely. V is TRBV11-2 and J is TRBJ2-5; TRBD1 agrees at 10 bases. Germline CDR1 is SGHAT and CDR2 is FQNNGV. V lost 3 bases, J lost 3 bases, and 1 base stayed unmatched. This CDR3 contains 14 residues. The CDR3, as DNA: TGTGCCAGCAGCTTGGGGACAGGGGAAGAGACCCAGTACCTC. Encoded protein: CASSLGTGEETQYL.

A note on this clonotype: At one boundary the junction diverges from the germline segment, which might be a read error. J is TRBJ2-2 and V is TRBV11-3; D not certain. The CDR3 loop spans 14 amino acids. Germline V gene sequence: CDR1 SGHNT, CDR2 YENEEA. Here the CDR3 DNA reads TGTGCTAGCATGTTAGAATCGAACACCGGGGAGCTGTTTTTT. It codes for CASMLESNTGELFF.

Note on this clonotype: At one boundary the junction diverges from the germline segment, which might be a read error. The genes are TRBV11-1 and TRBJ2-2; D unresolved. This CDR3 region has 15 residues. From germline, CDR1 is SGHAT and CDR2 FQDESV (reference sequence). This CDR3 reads CASSLLSANTGELFF. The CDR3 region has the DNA TGTGCCAGCAGCTTACTGTCCGCGAACACAGGGGAGCTGTTTTTT.

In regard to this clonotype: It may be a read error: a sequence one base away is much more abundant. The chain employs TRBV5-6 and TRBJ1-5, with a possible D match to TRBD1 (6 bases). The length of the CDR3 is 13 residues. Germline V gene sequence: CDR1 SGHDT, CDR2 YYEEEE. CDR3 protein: CDSSLGGRQPQHF. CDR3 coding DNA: TGTGACAGCAGCTTGGGGGGCAGGCAGCCCCAGCATTTT.

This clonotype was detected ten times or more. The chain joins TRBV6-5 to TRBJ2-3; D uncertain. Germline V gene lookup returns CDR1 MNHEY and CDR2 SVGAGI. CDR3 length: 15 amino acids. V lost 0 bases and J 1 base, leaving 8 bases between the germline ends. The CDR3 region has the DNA TGTGCCAGCAGTTACTCGGGCAGTCGCACAGATACGCAGTATTTT. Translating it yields CASSYSGSRTDTQYF.

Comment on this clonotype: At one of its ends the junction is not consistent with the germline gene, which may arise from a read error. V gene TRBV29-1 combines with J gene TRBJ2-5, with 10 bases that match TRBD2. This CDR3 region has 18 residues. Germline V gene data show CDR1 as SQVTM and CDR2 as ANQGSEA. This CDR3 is CGVEGRTESGRAGETQYF. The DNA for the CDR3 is TGCGGCGTTGAAGGCCGGACTGAAAGCGGGAGGGCCGGGGAGACCCAGTACTTC. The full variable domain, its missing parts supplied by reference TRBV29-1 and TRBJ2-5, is SAVISQKPSRDICQRGTSLTIQCQVDSQVTMMFWYRQQPGQSLTLIATANQGSEATYESGFVIDKFPISRPNLTFSTLTVSNMSPEDSSIYLCGVEGRTESGRAGETQYFGPGTRLLVL.

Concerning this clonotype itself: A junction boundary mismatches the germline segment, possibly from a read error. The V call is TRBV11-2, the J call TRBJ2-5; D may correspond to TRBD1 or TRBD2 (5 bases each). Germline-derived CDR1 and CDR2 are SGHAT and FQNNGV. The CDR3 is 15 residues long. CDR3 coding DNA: TGTGCCAGCAGCTTAGGGGGTACAGGTTTAGGGACCCAGTACTTT. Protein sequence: CASSLGGTGLGTQYF.

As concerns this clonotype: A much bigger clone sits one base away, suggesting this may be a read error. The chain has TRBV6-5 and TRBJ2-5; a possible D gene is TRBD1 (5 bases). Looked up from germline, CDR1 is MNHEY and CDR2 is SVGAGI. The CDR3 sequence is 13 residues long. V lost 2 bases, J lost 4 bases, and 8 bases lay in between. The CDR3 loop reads CASSYPRVETQYF. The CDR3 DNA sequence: TGTGCCAGCAGTTACCCCAGGGTAGAGACCCAGTACTTC.

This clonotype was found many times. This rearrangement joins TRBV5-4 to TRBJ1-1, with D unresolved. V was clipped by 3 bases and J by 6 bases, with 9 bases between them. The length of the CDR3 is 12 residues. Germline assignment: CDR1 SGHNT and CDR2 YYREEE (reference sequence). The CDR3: CASSSSRAEAFF. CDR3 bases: TGTGCCAGCAGCTCATCGAGGGCTGAAGCTTTCTTT.

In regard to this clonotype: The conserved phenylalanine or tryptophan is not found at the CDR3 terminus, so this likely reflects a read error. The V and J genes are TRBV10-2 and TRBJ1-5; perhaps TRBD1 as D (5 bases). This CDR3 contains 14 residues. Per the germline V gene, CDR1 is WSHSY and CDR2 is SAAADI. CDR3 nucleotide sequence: TGCGCAAGCCTGGACATATATAGCAATCAGCCCCAGCATTTA. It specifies CASLDIYSNQPQHL.

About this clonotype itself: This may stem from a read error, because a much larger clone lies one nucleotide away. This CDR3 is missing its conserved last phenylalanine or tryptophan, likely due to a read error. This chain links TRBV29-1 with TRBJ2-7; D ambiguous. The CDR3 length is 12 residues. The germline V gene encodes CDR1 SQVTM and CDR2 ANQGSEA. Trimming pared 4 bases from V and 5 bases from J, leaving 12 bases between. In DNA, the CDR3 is TGCAGCGTTGGGTCAACCCTGGACGAGCAGTACCTC. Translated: CSVGSTLDEQYL.

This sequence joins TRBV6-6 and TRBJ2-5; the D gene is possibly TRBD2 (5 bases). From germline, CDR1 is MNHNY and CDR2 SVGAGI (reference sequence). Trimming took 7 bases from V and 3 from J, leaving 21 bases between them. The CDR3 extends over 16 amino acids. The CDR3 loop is CASNMFGELTEETQYF. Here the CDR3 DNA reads TGTGCCAGCAATATGTTTGGGGAGTTGACGGAAGAGACCCAGTACTTC.

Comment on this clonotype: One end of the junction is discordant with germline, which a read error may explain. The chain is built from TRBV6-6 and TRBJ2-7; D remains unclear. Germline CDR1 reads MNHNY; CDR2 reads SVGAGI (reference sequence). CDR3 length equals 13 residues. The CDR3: CASSGRGSCEKYF. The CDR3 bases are TGTGCCAGCAGCGGACGAGGCTCCTGCGAGAAGTACTTC.

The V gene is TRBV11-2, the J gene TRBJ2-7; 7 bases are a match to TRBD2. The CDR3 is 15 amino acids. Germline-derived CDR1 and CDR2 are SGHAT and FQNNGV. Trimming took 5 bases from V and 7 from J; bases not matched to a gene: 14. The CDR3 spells CASSLGGSLPCEQYF. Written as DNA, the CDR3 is TGTGCCAGCAGCCTCGGCGGGAGTCTACCCTGTGAGCAGTACTTC.

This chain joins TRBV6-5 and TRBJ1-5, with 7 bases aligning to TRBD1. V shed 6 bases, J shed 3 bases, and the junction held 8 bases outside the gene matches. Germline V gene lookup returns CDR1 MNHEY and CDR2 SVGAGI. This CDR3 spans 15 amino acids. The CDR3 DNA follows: TGTGCCAGCAGCAGGACAGGAGAATACAATCAGCCCCAGCATTTT. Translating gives CASSRTGEYNQPQHF.

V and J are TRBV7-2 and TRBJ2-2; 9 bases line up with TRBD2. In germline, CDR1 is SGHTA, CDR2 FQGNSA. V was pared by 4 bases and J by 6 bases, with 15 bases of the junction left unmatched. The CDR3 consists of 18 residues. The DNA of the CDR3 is TGTGCCAGCAGCTCTCTGGCGGGCGGGAGGGCCCAATCCGGGGAGCTGTTTTTT. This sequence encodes CASSSLAGGRAQSGELFF.